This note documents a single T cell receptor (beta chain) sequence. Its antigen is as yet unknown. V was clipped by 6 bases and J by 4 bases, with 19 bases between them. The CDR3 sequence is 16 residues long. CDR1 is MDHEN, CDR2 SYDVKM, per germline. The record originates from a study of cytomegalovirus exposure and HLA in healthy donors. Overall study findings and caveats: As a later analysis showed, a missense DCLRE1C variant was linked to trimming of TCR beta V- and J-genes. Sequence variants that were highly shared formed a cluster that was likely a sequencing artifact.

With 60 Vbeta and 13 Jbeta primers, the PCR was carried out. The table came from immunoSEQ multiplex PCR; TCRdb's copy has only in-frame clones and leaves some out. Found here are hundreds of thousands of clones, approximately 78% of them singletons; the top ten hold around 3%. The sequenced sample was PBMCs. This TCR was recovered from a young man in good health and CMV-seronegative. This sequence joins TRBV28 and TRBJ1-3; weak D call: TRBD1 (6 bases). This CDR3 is CASSPLDRFYGNTIYF. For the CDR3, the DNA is TGTGCCAGCAGCCCACTGGACAGATTTTACGGAAACACCATATATTTT.